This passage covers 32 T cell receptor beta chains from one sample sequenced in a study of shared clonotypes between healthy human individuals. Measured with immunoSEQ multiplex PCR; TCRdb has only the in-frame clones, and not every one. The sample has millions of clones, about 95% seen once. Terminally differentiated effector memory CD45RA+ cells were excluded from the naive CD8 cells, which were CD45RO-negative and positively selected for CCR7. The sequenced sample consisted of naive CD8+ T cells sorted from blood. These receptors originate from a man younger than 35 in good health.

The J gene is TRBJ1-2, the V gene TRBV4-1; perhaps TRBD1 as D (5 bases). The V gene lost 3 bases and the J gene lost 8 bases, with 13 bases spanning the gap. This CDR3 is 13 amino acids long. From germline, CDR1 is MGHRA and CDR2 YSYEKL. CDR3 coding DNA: TGCGCCAGCAGCCAGGGCAGGGAAGACGGCTACACCTTC. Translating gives CASSQGREDGYTF.

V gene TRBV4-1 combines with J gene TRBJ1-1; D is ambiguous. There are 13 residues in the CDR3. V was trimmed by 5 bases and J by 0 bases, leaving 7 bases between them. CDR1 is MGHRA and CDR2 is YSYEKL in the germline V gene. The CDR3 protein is CASSGEMNTEAFF. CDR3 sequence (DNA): TGCGCCAGCAGCGGCGAAATGAACACTGAAGCTTTCTTT.

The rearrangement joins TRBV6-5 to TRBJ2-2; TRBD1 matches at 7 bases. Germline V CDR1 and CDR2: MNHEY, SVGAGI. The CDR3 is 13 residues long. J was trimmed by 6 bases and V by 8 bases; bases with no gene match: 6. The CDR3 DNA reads TGTGCCAGCGGGACAGAAAAAGCCGGGGAGCTGTTTTTT. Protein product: CASGTEKAGELFF.

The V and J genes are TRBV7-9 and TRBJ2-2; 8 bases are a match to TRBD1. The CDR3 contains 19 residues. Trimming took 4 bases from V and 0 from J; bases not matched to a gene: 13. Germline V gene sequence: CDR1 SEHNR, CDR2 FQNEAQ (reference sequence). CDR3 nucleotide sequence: TGTGCCAGCAGCTCATCCGGGACAGGTCGCTACTCGAACACCGGGGAGCTGTTTTTT. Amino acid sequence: CASSSSGTGRYSNTGELFF.

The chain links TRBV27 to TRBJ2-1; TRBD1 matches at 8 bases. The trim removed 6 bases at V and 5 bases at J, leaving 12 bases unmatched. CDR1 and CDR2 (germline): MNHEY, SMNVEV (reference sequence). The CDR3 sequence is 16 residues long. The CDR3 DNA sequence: TGTGCCAGCAGCTACTCGACAGGGGAGATCAACAATGAGCAGTTCTTC. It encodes CASSYSTGEINNEQFF.

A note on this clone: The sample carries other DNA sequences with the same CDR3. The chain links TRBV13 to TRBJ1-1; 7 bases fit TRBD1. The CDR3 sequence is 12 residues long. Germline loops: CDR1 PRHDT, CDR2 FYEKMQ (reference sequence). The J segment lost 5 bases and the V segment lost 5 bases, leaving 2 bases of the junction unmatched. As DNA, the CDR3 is TGTGCCAGCAGCCCAGGGGGGACTGAAGCTTTCTTT. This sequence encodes CASSPGGTEAFF.

DNA of the CDR3: TGTGCCAGCAGTTACGTGGAGGAGGATGAAAAACTGTTTTTT. This codes for CASSYVEEDEKLFF. The chain couples TRBV6-5 to TRBJ1-4; D is undetermined. Deletions cut 2 bases from V and 6 bases from J, with 10 bases between. The CDR3 totals 14 residues. CDR1 is MNHEY, CDR2 SVGAGI, per germline.

The CDR3 loop reads CASSPPGTGYTF. The CDR3 DNA follows: TGTGCCAGCAGCCCCCCGGGAACTGGCTACACCTTC. The rearrangement uses TRBV5-4 and TRBJ1-2; D is undetermined. CDR1 and CDR2 (germline): SGHNT, YYREEE (reference sequence). The CDR3 is 12 residues long. Trimming took off 4 bases at V and 7 bases at J, with 11 bases between the two ends.

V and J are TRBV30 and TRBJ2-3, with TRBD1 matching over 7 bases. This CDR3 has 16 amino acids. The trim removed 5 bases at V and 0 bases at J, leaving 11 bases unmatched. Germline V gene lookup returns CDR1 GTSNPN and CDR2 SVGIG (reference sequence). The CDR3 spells CAWDFPGQLSTDTQYF. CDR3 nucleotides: TGTGCCTGGGACTTTCCGGGACAGCTTAGCACAGATACGCAGTATTTT.

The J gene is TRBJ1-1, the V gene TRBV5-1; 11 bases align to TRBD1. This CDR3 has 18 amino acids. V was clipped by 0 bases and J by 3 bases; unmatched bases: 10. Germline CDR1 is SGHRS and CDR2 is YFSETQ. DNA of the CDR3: TGCGCCAGCAGCTTGGAGGGGAGGACAGGGGGCTGGGACACTGAAGCTTTCTTT. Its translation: CASSLEGRTGGWDTEAFF.

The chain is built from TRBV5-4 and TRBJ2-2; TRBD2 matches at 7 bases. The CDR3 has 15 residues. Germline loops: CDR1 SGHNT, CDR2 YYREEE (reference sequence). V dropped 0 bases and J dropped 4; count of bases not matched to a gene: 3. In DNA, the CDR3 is TGTGCCAGCAGCTTGGCACCGGGAGGCACCGGGGAGCTGTTTTTT. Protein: CASSLAPGGTGELFF.

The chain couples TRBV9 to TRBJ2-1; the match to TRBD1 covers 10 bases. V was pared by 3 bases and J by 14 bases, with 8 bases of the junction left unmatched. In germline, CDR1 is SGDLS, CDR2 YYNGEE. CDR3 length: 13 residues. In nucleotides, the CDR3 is TGTGCCAGCAGCGCCTCTGGACAGGGGGATGAGTTCTTC. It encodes CASSASGQGDEFF.

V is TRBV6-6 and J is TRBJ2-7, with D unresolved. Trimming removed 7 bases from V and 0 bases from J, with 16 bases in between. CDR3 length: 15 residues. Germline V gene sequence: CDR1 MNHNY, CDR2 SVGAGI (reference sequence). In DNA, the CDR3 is TGTGCCAGCAAAGACGGGCCAGTCCGCTCCTACGAGCAGTACTTC. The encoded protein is CASKDGPVRSYEQYF.

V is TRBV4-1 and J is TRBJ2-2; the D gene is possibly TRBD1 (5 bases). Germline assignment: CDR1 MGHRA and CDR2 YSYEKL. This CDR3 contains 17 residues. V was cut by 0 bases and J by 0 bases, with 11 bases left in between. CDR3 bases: TGCGCCAGCAGCCAAGAGAAGGGGCGCTCGAACACCGGGGAGCTGTTTTTT. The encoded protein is CASSQEKGRSNTGELFF.

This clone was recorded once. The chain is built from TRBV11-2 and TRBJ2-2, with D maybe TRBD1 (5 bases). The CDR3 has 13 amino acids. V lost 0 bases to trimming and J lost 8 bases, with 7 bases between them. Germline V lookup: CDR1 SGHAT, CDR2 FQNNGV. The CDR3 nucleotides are TGTGCCAGCAGCTTAGACCGGACAGGGGAGCTGTTTTTT. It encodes CASSLDRTGELFF.

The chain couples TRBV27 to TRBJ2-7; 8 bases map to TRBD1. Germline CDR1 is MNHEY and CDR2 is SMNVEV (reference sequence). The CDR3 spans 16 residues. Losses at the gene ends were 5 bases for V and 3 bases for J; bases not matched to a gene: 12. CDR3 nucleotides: TGTGCCAGCAGTCACCCCGCCGGGACAGGCGTCTACGAGCAGTACTTC. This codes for CASSHPAGTGVYEQYF.

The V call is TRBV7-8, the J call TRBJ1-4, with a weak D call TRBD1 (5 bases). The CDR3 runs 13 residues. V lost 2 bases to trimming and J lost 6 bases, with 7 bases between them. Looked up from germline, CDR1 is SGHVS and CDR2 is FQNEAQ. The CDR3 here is CASSLQGYEKLFF. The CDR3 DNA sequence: TGTGCCAGCAGCTTACAGGGATATGAAAAACTGTTTTTT.

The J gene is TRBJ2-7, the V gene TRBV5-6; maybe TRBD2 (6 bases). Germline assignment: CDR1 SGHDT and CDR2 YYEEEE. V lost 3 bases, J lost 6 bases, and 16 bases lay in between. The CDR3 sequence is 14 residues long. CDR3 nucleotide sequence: TGTGCCAGCAGCTCGGGACTTGGTTTTGTCGAGCAGTACTTC. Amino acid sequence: CASSSGLGFVEQYF.

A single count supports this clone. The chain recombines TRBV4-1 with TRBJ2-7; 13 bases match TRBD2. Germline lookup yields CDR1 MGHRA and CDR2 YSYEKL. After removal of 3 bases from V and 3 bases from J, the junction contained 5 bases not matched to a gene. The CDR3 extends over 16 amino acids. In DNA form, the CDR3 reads TGCGCCAGCAGCCACGATAGGACTAGCGGGAGCTACGAGCAGTACTTC. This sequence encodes CASSHDRTSGSYEQYF.

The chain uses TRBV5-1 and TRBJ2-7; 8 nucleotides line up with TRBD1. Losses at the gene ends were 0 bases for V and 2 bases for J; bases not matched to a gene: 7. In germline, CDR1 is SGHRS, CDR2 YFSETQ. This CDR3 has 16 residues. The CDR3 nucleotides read TGCGCCAGCAGCTTGGCCGGACAGGGCCCTACCTACGAGCAGTACTTC. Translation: CASSLAGQGPTYEQYF.

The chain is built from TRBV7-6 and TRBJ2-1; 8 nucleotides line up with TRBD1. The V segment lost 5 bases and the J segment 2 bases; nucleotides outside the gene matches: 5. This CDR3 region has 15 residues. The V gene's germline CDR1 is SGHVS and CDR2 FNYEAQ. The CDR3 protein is CASSLDRDTYNEQFF. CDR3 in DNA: TGTGCCAGCAGCCTGGACAGGGATACCTACAATGAGCAGTTCTTC.

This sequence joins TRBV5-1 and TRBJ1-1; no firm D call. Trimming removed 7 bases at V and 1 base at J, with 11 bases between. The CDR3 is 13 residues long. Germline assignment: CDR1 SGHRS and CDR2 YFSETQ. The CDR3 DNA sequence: TGCGCCAGCGGGGAGGTGGGGAACACTGAAGCTTTCTTT. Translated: CASGEVGNTEAFF.

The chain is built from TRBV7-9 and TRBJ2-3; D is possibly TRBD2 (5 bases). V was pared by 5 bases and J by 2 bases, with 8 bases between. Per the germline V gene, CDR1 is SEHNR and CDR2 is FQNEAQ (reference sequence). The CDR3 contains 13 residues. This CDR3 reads CASSATNTDTQYF. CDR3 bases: TGTGCCAGCAGCGCGACTAACACAGATACGCAGTATTTT. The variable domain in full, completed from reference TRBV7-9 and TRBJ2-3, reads DTGVSQNPRHKITKRGQNVTFRCDPISEHNRLYWYRQTLGQGPEFLTYFQNEAQLEKSRLLSDRFSAERPKGSFSTLEIQRTEQGDSAMYLCASSATNTDTQYFGPGTRLTVL.

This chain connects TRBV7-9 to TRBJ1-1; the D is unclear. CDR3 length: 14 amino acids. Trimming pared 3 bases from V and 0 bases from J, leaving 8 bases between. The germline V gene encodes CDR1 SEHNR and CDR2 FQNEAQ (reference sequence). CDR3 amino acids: CASSFILVNTEAFF. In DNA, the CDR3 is TGTGCCAGCAGCTTCATCTTGGTGAACACTGAAGCTTTCTTT.

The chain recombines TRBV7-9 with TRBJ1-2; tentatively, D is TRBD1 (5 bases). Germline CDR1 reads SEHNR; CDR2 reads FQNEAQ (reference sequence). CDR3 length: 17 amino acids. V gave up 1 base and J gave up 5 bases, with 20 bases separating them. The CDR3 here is CASSLEGGADSRYGYTF. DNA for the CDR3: TGTGCCAGCAGCTTAGAGGGTGGAGCCGACAGTCGGTATGGCTACACCTTC.

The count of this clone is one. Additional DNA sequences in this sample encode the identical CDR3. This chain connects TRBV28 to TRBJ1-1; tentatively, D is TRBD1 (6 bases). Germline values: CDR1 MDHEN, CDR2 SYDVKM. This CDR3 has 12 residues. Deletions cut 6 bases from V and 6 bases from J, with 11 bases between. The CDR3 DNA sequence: TGTGCCAGCAGCCTAAGGGGGGCTGAAGCTTTCTTT. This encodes CASSLRGAEAFF.

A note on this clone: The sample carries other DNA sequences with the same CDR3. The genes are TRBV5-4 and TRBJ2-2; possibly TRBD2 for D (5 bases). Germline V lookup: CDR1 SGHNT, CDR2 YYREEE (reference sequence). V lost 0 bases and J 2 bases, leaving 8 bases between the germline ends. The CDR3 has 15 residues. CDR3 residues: CASSLGLANTGELFF. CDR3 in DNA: TGTGCCAGCAGCTTGGGCCTAGCCAACACCGGGGAGCTGTTTTTT.

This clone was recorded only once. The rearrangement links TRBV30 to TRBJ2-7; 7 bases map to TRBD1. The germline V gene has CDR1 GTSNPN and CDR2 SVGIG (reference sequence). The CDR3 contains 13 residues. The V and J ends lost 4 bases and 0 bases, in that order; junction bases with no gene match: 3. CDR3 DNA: TGTGCCTGGACAGGGGGAAGCTCCTACGAGCAGTACTTC. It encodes CAWTGGSSYEQYF.

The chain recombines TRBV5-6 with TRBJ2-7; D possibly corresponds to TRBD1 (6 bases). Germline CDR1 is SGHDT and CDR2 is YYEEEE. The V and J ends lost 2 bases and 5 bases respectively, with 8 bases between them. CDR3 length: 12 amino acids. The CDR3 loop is CASSFTGNEQYF. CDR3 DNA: TGTGCCAGCAGCTTTACAGGGAACGAGCAGTACTTC.

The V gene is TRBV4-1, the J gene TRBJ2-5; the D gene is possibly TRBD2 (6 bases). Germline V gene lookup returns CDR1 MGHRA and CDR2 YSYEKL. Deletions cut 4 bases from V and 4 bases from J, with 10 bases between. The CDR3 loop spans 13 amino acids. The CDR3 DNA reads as TGCGCCAGCAGCCCAACTAGCCGAGAGACCCAGTACTTC. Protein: CASSPTSRETQYF.

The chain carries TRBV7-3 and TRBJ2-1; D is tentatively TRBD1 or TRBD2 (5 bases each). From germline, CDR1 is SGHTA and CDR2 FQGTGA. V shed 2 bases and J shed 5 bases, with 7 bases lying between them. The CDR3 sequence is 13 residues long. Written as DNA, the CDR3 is TGTGCCAGCAGCTTATGGGGGAACAATGAGCAGTTCTTC. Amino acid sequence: CASSLWGNNEQFF.

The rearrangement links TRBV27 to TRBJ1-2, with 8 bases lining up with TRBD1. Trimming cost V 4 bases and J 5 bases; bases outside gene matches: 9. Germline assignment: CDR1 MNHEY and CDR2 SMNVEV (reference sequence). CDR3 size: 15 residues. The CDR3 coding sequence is TGTGCCAGCAGTTCGGACAGGGAAGAATGGTATGGCTACACCTTC. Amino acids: CASSSDREEWYGYTF.